The clone carrying this TCR beta chain showed up many times. The antigen remains undetermined. Trimming removed 5 bases at V and 4 bases at J, with 9 bases between. The CDR3 runs to 12 residues. The germline V gene encodes CDR1 MNHEY and CDR2 SMNVEV (reference sequence). This sample was included in a study of T cells in Graves' hyperthyroidism and ophthalmopathy. TCR beta CDR3 regions were amplified from RNA. First-round RT-PCR of the TCR CDR3 relied on the HTBI primer set. TCRdb ran MiXCR on the multiplex PCR reads and lists one entry per CDR3 protein. The table lists some 500,000 distinct CDR3 sequences, 14% of them singletons. Whole-study results and caveats: From stable hyperthyroidism, ophthalmopathy was separated by a 13 V-J model.

Material: blood. This chain uses TRBV27 with TRBJ2-7, with D uncertain. This receptor was taken from a woman under 30 with Graves' hyperthyroidism. The CDR3 sequence is CASSRSGYEQYF. Written as DNA, the CDR3 is TGTGCCAGCAGTCGCTCCGGGTACGAGCAGTACTTC.